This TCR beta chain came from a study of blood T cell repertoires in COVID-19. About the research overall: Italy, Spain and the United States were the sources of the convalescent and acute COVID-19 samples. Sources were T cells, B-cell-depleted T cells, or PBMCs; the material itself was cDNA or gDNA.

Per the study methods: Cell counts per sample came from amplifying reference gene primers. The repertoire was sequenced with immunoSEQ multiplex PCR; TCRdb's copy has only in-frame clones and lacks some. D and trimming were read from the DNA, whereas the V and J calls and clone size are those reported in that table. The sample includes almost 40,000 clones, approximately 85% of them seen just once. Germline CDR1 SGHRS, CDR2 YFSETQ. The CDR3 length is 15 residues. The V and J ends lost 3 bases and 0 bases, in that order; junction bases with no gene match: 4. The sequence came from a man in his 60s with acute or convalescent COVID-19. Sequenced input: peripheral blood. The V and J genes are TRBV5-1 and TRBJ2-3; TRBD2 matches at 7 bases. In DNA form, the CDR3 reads TGCGCCAGCAGCTGGGGAGGGGCCAGCACAGATACGCAGTATTTT. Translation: CASSWGGASTDTQYF. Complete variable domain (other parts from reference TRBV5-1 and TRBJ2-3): KAGVTQTPRYLIKTRGQQVTLSCSPISGHRSVSWYQQTPGQGLQFLFEYFSETQRNKGNFPGRFSGRQFSNSRSEMNVSTLELGDSALYLCASSWGGASTDTQYFGPGTRLTVL.